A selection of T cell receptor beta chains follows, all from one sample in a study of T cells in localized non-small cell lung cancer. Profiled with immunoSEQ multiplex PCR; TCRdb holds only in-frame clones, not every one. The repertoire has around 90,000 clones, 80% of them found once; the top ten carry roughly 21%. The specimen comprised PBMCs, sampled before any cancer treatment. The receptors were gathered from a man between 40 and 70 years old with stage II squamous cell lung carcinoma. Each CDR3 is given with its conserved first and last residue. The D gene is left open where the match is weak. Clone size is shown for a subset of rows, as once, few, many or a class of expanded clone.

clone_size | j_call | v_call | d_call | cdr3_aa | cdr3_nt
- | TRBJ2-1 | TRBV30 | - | CAWSVKYGELGYNEQFF | TGTGCCTGGAGTGTAAAATACGGCGAGCTTGGTTACAATGAGCAGTTCTTC
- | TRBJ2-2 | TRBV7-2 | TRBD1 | CASSSLQGAGELFF | TGTGCCAGCAGCTCATTACAGGGGGCCGGGGAGCTGTTTTTT
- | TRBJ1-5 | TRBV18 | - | CASSPGGREPQHF | TGTGCCAGCTCACCAGGGGGCAGAGAGCCCCAGCATTTT
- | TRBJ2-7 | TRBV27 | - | CASSSRGYLINEQYF | TGTGCCAGCAGCTCCAGGGGCTATTTAATCAACGAGCAGTACTTC
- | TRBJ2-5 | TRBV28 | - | CASSLPRAGETQYF | TGTGCCAGCAGTCTCCCCCGGGCAGGGGAGACCCAGTACTTC
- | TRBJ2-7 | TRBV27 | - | CASSLSDGTYEQYF | TGTGCCAGCAGTTTATCGGACGGAACCTACGAGCAGTACTTC
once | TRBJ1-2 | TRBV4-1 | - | CASSQGYLFDPRGTNYGYTF | TGCGCCAGCAGCCAAGGATATTTATTTGACCCCAGGGGAACTAACTATGGCTACACCTTC
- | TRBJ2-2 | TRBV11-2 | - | CASSLGPTELFF | TGTGCCAGCAGCTTAGGACCTACAGAGCTGTTTTTT
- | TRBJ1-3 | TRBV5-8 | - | CASSLDRPLVDTIYF | TGTGCCAGCAGCTTGGACAGGCCCTTGGTGGACACCATATATTTT
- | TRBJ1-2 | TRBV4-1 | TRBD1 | CASSLQGNGYTF | TGCGCCAGCAGCTTACAGGGGAATGGCTACACCTTC
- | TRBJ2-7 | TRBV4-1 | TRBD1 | CASSQVGAQGASLQQYF | TGCGCCAGCAGCCAAGTGGGTGCGCAGGGGGCCTCCTTACAGCAGTACTTC
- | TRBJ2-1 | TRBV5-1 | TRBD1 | CASSLAQDRGVYNEQFF | TGCGCCAGCAGCTTGGCCCAGGACAGGGGGGTCTACAATGAGCAGTTCTTC
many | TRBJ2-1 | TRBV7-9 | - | CASSLSRNEQFF | TGTGCCAGCAGCTTGAGTAGGAATGAGCAGTTCTTC
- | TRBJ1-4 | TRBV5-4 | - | CASSAGGIGEKLFF | TGTGCCAGCAGCGCGGGGGGTATAGGTGAAAAACTGTTTTTT
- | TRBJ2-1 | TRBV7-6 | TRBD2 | CASSLVRGSVNEQFF | TGTGCCAGCAGCTTAGTACGCGGGAGCGTCAATGAGCAGTTCTTC
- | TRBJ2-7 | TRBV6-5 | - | CASSPSPGPNLQYF | TGTGCCAGCAGCCCTTCTCCAGGACCCAACCTTCAGTACTTC
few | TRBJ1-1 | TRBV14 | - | CASSRGTYGGMDRAFF | TGTGCCAGCAGCCGAGGTACTTATGGTGGCATGGATAGGGCTTTCTTT
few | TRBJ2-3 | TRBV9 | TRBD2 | CASSALSGTTSTDTQYF | TGTGCCAGCAGCGCCCTTAGCGGGACTACCAGCACAGATACGCAGTATTTT
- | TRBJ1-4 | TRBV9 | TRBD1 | CASSVGQGNEKLFF | TGTGCCAGCAGCGTGGGACAGGGGAATGAAAAACTGTTTTTT
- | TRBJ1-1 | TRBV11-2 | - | CASSLMGGNTEAFF | TGTGCCAGCAGCTTAATGGGCGGGAACACTGAAGCTTTCTTT
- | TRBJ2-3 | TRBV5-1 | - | CASSADGRSTDTQYF | TGCGCCAGCAGCGCGGACGGCCGAAGCACAGATACGCAGTATTTT
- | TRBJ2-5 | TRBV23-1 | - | CASLIGAETQYF | TGCGCCAGCTTAATAGGGGCTGAGACCCAGTACTTC
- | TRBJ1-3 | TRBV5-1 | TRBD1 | CASSGRTGTASNTIYF | TGCGCCAGCAGCGGACGGACAGGGACTGCGTCTAACACCATATATTTT
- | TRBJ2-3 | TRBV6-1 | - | CASSESAGAPDTQYF | TGTGCCAGCAGTGAATCCGCGGGGGCCCCAGATACGCAGTATTTT
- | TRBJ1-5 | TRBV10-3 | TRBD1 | CAISRGQDNQPQHF | TGTGCCATCAGCAGGGGACAGGACAATCAGCCCCAGCATTTT
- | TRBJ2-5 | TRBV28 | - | CASSLRGTIPGETQYF | TGTGCCAGCAGTTTAAGGGGTACCATTCCTGGAGAGACCCAGTACTTC
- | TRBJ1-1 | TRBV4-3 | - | CASSQERGTEAFF | TGCGCCAGCAGCCAGGAGAGGGGCACTGAAGCTTTCTTT
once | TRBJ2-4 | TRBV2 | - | CASRALATDIQYF | TGTGCCAGCAGGGCTCTAGCGACGGACATTCAGTACTTC
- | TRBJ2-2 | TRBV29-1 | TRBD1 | CSVEPRGQGAVGELFF | TGCAGCGTTGAGCCTAGAGGACAGGGGGCGGTCGGGGAGCTGTTTTTT
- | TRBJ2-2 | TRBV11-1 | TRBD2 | CASSFRAGGDAGELFF | TGTGCCAGCAGCTTCCGGGCGGGGGGGGACGCCGGGGAGCTGTTTTTT
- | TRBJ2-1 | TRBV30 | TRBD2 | CAWDREREAYNEQFF | TGTGCCTGGGACCGGGAGCGGGAGGCCTACAATGAGCAGTTCTTC
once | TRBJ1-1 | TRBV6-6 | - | CASLRLNTEAFF | TGTGCCAGCTTAAGACTGAACACTGAAGCTTTCTTT
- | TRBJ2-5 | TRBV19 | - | CAISVGETQYF | TGTGCCATTTCCGTCGGGGAGACCCAGTACTTC
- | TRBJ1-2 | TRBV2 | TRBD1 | CASSTHLTGNYGYTF | TGTGCCAGCAGTACCCACCTGACAGGGAACTATGGCTACACCTTC
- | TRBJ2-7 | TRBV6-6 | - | CASSPRTPSEQYF | TGTGCCAGCAGCCCCCGGACACCCTCCGAGCAGTACTTC
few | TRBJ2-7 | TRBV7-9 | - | CASSPLGRGHTYEQYF | TGTGCCAGCAGCCCCCTGGGGCGGGGCCATACCTACGAGCAGTACTTC
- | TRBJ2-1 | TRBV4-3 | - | CASSQGTGAYNEQFF | TGCGCCAGCAGCCAAGGGACGGGGGCCTACAATGAGCAGTTCTTC
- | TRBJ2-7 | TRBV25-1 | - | CASSYTYEQYF | TGTGCCAGCAGTTACACCTACGAGCAGTACTTC
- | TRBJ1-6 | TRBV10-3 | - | CAISEGQRNSPLHF | TGTGCCATCAGTGAAGGACAGAGGAATTCACCCCTCCACTTT
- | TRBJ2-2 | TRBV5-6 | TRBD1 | CASSPRARGQGGELFF | TGTGCCAGCAGCCCTAGGGCCAGGGGGCAGGGCGGGGAGCTGTTTTTT
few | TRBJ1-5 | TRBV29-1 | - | CSVGLPRGGNQPQHF | TGCAGCGTTGGTCTGCCCAGGGGAGGCAATCAGCCCCAGCATTTT
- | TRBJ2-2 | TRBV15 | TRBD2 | CATSPEGRLAGSGELFF | TGTGCCACCAGCCCTGAGGGAAGACTAGCGGGATCCGGGGAGCTGTTTTTT
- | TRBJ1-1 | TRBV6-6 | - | CASSPQGYTEAFF | TGTGCCAGCAGTCCGCAGGGGTACACTGAAGCTTTCTTT
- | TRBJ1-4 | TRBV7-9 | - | CASSLGPNNEKLFF | TGTGCCAGCAGCTTGGGTCCGAATAATGAAAAACTGTTTTTT
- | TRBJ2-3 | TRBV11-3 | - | CASSKPGTDTQYF | TGTGCCAGCAGCAAGCCGGGAACAGATACGCAGTATTTT